This entry features one T cell receptor (beta chain) sequence. Using immunoSEQ multiplex PCR, the repertoire was profiled, and TCRdb retains in-frame clones only, with some absent. The repertoire holds some 380,000 clones, with roughly 86% as singletons. This record comes from a study of blood T cell repertoires in COVID-19. Germline CDR1 is SGHRS and CDR2 is YFSETQ. J lost 8 bases, V lost 4 bases, and 12 bases had no gene match. The CDR3 runs 15 residues. The chain uses TRBV5-1 and TRBJ1-2; 9 nucleotides agree with TRBD1. The sample was peripheral blood. The clonotype comes from a human donor with acute or convalescent COVID-19. The donor label of this sample is uncertain. The CDR3 DNA sequence: TGCGCCAGCAGCCTTCGGACAGGGGTGCGTCGAGGCTACACCTTC. Its protein is CASSLRTGVRRGYTF.